This T cell receptor beta chain was retrieved from a study of blood T cells in healthy people across ages. In germline, CDR1 is MNHEY, CDR2 SVGAGI. The V gene end was trimmed by 7 bases and the J gene end by 6 bases; junction bases not matched to a gene: 9. The length of the CDR3 is 15 residues. This clonotype occurred many times. A J-beta primer mix and a sample-barcoded 5' primer were used in a second PCR of about 7 to 12 cycles. The yield of each sample was at least 3 million CDR3-containing paired-end reads. Each CDR3 protein is one row after TCRdb ran MiXCR on the 5' RACE reads. The sample has about 1.7 million distinct CDR3 sequences; roughly 30% are singletons. Each sample yielded at least 6 micrograms of PBMC total RNA.

The rearrangement joins TRBV6-5 to TRBJ2-1; 10 bases are a match to TRBD2. This clonotype was sampled from a woman in her thirties in good health. Sample: blood. The CDR3 sequence: CASTPLAGVRNEQFF. The DNA for the CDR3 is TGTGCCAGCACCCCCCTAGCGGGAGTGCGCAATGAGCAGTTCTTC.